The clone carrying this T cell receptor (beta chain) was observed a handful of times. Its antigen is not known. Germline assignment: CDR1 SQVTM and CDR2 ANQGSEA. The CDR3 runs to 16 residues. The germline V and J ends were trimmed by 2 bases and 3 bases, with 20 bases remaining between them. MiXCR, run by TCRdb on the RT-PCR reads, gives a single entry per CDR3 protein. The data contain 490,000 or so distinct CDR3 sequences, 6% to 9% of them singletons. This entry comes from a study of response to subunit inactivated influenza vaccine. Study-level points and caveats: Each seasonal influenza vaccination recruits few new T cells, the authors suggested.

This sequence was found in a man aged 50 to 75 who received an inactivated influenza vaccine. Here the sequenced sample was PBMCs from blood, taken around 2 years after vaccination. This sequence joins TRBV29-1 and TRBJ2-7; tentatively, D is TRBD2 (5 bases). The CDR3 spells CSVELPGEWPRYEQYF. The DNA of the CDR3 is TGCAGCGTTGAATTACCCGGGGAATGGCCTCGCTACGAGCAGTACTTC.